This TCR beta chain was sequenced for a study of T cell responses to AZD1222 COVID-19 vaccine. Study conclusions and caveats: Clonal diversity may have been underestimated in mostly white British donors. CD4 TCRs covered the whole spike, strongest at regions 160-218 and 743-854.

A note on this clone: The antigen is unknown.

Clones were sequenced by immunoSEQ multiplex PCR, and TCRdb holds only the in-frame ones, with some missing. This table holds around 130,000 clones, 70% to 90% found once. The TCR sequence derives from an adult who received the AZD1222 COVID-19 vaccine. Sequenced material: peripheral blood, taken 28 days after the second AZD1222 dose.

The CDR3 sequence is CASSLEGRGTGELFF. CDR3 coding DNA: TGCGCCAGCAGCTTGGAGGGCCGGGGCACCGGGGAGCTGTTTTTT. This chain joins TRBV5-1 and TRBJ2-2, with D maybe TRBD2 (5 bases). With 0 bases removed from V and 4 bases from J, the gap between germline ends came to 10 bases. CDR3 length equals 15 residues. Germline V lookup: CDR1 SGHRS, CDR2 YFSETQ.